This T cell receptor (beta chain) originates from a study of blood T cell repertoires in COVID-19 (TCRdb year 2020). Describing the broader study: Samples covering the acute and convalescent phases of COVID-19 were provided by collaborators in the United States, Italy and Spain. The material from the prospective study consisted of cDNA or gDNA derived from T cells, B-cell-depleted T cells, or PBMCs. Deeply sampled blood TCRbeta repertoires from subjects exposed to, actively infected with, or recovered from COVID-19 were included in the dataset. The repertoires were released in a freely available public database intended as a resource for research on the immune response to SARS-CoV-2. The samples were drawn from two sources: the first 160 participants of the ongoing ImmuneRACE study, and 1,254 subjects contributed by 6 global collaborators. The sample metadata nearly always contained a de-identified subject ID, COVID-19 status, age in years and sex. Where available, HLA class I and class II types were taken from metadata supplied by the sample provider and were not determined by assay-based typing.

Enrolling through a virtual design, the prospective study's participants ranged in age from about 18 to 89 years and lived across 20 to 30 United States geographic areas. To assign participants to cohorts, the prospective study relied on clinical history that participants themselves reported in a screening survey and a study questionnaire. For ImmuneRACE Cohort 3, a participant was defined as recovered based on two consecutive negative NP/OP PCR tests, clearance by a healthcare professional, or resolution of symptoms. In the prospective study, mobile phlebotomists collected whole blood, serum and a nasopharyngeal or oropharyngeal swab from each participant. Participants in the prospective study had the option to provide additional blood draws and questionnaires over a roughly 2-month period. Before DNA extraction, blood samples from the prospective study were shipped at room temperature or frozen.

With regard to this clone: Its specific antigen is unknown. Per-base quality was not reported, and no clone a single base away is much larger than it.

TCRbeta CDR3 regions were amplified from genomic DNA by means of the immunoSEQ Assay, a bias-controlled multiplex PCR. In the authors' own workflow: Nucleated cell counts per sample were estimated from amplification of reference gene primers within the assay. To quantify the absolute abundance of each unique TCRbeta CDR3 rearrangement, sequence reads were collapsed and filtered. For each sample, productive Simpson clonality was calculated as the square root of Simpson's diversity index over productive rearrangements. The source is immuneACCESS, and TCRdb retained only in-frame sequences with V and J called. Part of the clones is not carried over; for the studies checked, unresolved V genes explain less than half of this, and the remainder is unexplained. D and trimming were read from the DNA, whereas the V and J calls and clone size are those reported in that table. For this sample the table gives 330,000 or so clones, of which 87% were detected only once. About 2.7% of the sample rests with the top ten.

Summary of the overall study and its limitations: Clinical and demographic metadata were provided uncurated, with the amount varying by source and participant.

The V end gives up 3 bases and the J end 5 bases, leaving 12 bases in the junction not matched to a gene. Taken from the germline V gene, the CDR1 and CDR2 loops are MDHEN and SYDVKM. The CDR3 measures 17 amino acids from cysteine to phenylalanine. Of the read, only the CDR3 DNA is kept; its 51 bases are in frame from base 1. Sample: PBMCs or T cells enriched from blood (not recorded which). Recombination joined TRBV28 with TRBJ1-4; TRBD1 fits 7 bases in the junction. The receptor was isolated from a woman aged 25 to 45 who had recovered from COVID-19. The CDR3 loop reads CASSFYTDREGNEKLFF. The DNA is as follows: TGTGCCAGCAGTTTCTATACAGACAGGGAAGGGAATGAAAAACTGTTTTTT.